One and the same sample provided the 10 T cell receptor beta chains below, sequenced in a study of blood T cell repertoires in COVID-19. Profiled with immunoSEQ multiplex PCR; TCRdb holds only in-frame clones, not every one. The repertoire holds 250,000 or so clones, around 90% seen once, with 2.8% in the top ten. The sample consisted of PBMCs or T cells enriched from blood (not recorded which). The receptors stem from a man aged 40-55 years who had been exposed to COVID-19.

J is TRBJ2-2 and V is TRBV5-5; D unresolved. The CDR3 has 14 amino acids. Germline values: CDR1 SGHKS, CDR2 YYEKEE (reference sequence). V lost 3 bases and J lost 1, with 7 bases in between. The DNA of the CDR3 is TGTGCCAGCAGCTACCGACAGAACACCGGGGAGCTGTTTTTT. This encodes CASSYRQNTGELFF.

The chain has TRBV7-9 and TRBJ2-3; D is perhaps TRBD2 (6 bases). This CDR3 has 16 amino acids. Germline CDR1 SEHNR, CDR2 FQNEAQ (reference sequence). Deletions cut 5 bases from V and 5 bases from J, with 20 bases between. The CDR3 coding sequence is TGTGCCAGCAGCCCCTGGGGGGAACTCGCAGGAGATACGCAGTATTTT. This encodes CASSPWGELAGDTQYF. Full variable domain (rest looked up from reference TRBV7-9 and TRBJ2-3): DTGVSQNPRHKITKRGQNVTFRCDPISEHNRLYWYRQTLGQGPEFLTYFQNEAQLEKSRLLSDRFSAERPKGSFSTLEIQRTEQGDSAMYLCASSPWGELAGDTQYFGPGTRLTVL.

V gene TRBV27 combines with J gene TRBJ1-4; D gene uncertain. The length of the CDR3 is 12 residues. The V gene lost 2 bases and the J gene lost 8 bases, with 6 bases spanning the gap. Germline V CDR1 and CDR2: MNHEY, SMNVEV (reference sequence). The CDR3 sequence: CASSLGGEKLFF. CDR3 in DNA: TGTGCCAGCAGTTTAGGAGGGGAAAAACTGTTTTTT. Full variable domain (missing parts from reference TRBV27 and TRBJ1-4): EAQVTQNPRYLITVTGKKLTVTCSQNMNHEYMSWYRQDPGLGLRQIYYSMNVEVTDKGDVPEGYKVSRKEKRNFPLILESPSPNQTSLYFCASSLGGEKLFFGSGTQLSVL.

This clone was counted between two and nine times. Other DNA sequences in this sample translate to the same CDR3. The chain carries TRBV2 and TRBJ2-7; 8 bases are shared with TRBD1. Trimming cost V 7 bases and J 4 bases; bases outside gene matches: 3. The CDR3 is 12 residues long. The germline V gene encodes CDR1 SNHLY and CDR2 FYNNEI. CDR3: CASTGQGYEQYF. The CDR3 coding sequence is TGTGCCAGCACCGGACAGGGATACGAGCAGTACTTC.

This rearrangement joins TRBV6-5 to TRBJ1-2, with a possible D match to TRBD1 (6 bases). Germline V gene data show CDR1 as MNHEY and CDR2 as SVGAGI. The V gene lost 7 bases and the J gene lost 4 bases, with 13 bases spanning the gap. This CDR3 region has 13 residues. In DNA form, the CDR3 reads TGTGCCAGCACTCCACAGGGCGGCTATGGCTACACCTTC. Its translation: CASTPQGGYGYTF.

This clone was counted a few times. This chain uses TRBV12-5 with TRBJ2-1; D may be TRBD1 (6 bases). Trimming cost V 6 bases and J 0 bases, with 15 bases left between them. The CDR3 runs to 16 residues. Germline V gene data show CDR1 as LGHNT and CDR2 as FRNRAP. CDR3 DNA sequence: TGTGCTAGTGGCGCCGGGACAATGATCTCCTACAATGAGCAGTTCTTC. It encodes CASGAGTMISYNEQFF.

The J gene is TRBJ1-5, the V gene TRBV25-1; D not resolved. This CDR3 has 12 residues. The V end lost 3 bases, the J end lost 4 bases, and 4 bases lay between the germline ends. Germline V gene lookup returns CDR1 MGHDK and CDR2 SYGVNS. The CDR3 nucleotides are TGTGCCAGCAGTGACAATAATCAGCCCCAGCATTTT. Protein product: CASSDNNQPQHF.

This clone was seen only once. The chain is built from TRBV5-1 and TRBJ1-2; D is unresolved. CDR3 size: 14 residues. CDR1 is SGHRS and CDR2 is YFSETQ in the germline V gene. V gave up 0 bases and J gave up 4 bases, with 10 bases separating them. Here the CDR3 reads CASSLAYSSYGYTF. CDR3 in DNA: TGCGCCAGCAGCTTGGCGTATAGCAGCTATGGCTACACCTTC.

Written as DNA, the CDR3 is TGTGCCAGCAGCTCACCCTCCGGCGGACAGCTAAATAGCAATCAGCCCCAGCATTTT. Residues: CASSSPSGGQLNSNQPQHF. V gene TRBV7-8 combines with J gene TRBJ1-5, with D possibly matching TRBD1 (6 bases). The length of the CDR3 is 19 residues. In germline, CDR1 is SGHVS, CDR2 FQNEAQ. V was shortened by 4 bases and J by 0 bases, with 22 bases between the two germline ends.

The chain has TRBV13 and TRBJ2-1; 8 bases agree with TRBD1. Germline V gene lookup returns CDR1 PRHDT and CDR2 FYEKMQ (reference sequence). The CDR3 totals 15 residues. Germline trimming cut 5 bases from V and 8 bases from J; bases unmatched to any gene: 11. Written as DNA, the CDR3 is TGTGCCAGCAGCCGCGGGGACAGGTTAAGCGATGAGCAGTTCTTC. Its translation: CASSRGDRLSDEQFF.